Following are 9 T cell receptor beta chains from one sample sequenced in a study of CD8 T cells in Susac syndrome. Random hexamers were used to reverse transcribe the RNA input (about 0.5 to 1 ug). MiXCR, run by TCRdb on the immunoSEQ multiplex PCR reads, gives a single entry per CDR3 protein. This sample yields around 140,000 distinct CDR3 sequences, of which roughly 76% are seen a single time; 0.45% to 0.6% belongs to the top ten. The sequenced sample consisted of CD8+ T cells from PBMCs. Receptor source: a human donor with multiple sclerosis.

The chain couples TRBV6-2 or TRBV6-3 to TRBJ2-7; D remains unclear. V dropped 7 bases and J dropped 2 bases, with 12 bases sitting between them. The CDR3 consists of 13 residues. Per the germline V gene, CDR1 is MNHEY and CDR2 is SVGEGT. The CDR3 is CASKWAGAYEQYV. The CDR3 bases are TGTGCCAGCAAGTGGGCAGGCGCCTACGAGCAGTACGTC.

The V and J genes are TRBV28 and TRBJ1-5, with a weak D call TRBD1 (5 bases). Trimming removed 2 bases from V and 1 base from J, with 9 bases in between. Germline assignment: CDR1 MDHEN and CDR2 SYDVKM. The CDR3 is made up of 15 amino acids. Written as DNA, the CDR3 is TGTGCCAGCAGTTTACGAGGGGAGAGCAATCAGCCCCAGCATTTT. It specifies CASSLRGESNQPQHF.

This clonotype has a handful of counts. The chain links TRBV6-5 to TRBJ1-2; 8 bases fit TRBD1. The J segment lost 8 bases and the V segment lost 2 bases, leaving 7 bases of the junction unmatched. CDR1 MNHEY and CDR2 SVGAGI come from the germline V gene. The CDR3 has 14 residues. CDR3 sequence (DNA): TGTGCCAGCAGTTACGCGGACAGGGTCTACGGCTACACCTTC. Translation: CASSYADRVYGYTF.

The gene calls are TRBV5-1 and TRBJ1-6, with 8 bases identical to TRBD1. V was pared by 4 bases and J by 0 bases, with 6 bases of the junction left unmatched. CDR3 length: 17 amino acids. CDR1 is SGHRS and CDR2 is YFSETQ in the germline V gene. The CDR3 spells CASSADRASSYNSPLHF. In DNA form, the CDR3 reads TGCGCCAGCAGCGCGGACAGGGCGAGCTCCTATAATTCACCCCTCCACTTT.

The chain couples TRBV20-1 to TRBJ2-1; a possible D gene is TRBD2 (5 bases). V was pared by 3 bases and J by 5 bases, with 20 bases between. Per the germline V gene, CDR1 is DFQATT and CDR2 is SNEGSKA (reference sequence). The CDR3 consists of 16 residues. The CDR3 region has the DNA TGCAGTGCTAGCGAGCTCGGGCCCGGGGTGAACAATGAGCAGTTCTTC. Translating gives CSASELGPGVNNEQFF.

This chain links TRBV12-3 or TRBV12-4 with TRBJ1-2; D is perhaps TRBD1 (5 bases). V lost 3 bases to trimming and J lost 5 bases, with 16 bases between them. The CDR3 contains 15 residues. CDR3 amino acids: CASSFSPRGGYGYTF. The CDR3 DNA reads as TGTGCCAGCAGTTTTTCCCCGAGGGGTGGTTATGGCTACACCTTC.

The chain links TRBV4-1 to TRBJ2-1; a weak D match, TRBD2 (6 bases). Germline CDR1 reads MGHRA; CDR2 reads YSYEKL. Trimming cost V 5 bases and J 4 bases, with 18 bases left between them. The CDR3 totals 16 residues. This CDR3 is CASSLKLAQRYNEQFF. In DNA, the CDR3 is TGCGCCAGCAGCTTAAAGCTAGCGCAACGATACAATGAGCAGTTCTTC.

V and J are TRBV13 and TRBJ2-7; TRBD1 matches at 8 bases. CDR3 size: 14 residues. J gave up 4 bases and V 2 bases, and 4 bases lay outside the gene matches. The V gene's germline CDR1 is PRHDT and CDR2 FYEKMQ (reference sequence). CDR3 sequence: CASSLRTGLYEQYV. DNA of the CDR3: TGTGCCAGCAGCTTAAGGACAGGGTTGTACGAGCAGTACGTC.

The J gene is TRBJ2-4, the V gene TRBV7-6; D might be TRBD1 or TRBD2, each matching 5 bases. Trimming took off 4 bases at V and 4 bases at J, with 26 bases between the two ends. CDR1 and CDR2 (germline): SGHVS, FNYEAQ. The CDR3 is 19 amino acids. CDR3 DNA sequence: TGTGCCAGCAGCTATAGCCTGGTGGGGGTGGGCCAAGAAAAAAACATTCAGTACTTC. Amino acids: CASSYSLVGVGQEKNIQYF.